The entry below gives a single T cell receptor (beta chain) sequence along with its context. The sample is drawn from a study of blood T cell repertoires in COVID-19. In germline, CDR1 is SGHTA, CDR2 FQGTGA. V shed 0 bases and J shed 9 bases, with 12 bases lying between them. The CDR3 consists of 14 residues. Generated by immunoSEQ multiplex PCR, the TCRdb table keeps only in-frame clones and is missing some. In the table there are around 150,000 clones, approximately 80% of which are singletons. This TCR derives from a woman aged 50 to 60 with acute or convalescent COVID-19. This rearrangement joins TRBV7-3 to TRBJ2-1; D gene uncertain. Material for sequencing was peripheral blood. CDR3 protein: CASSLTDSSFEQFF. The CDR3 bases are TGTGCCAGCAGCTTAACAGATTCTAGTTTTGAGCAGTTCTTC.